This T cell receptor (beta chain) was retrieved from a study of blood T cell repertoires in COVID-19 (TCRdb year 2020). About the investigation overall: Samples covering the acute and convalescent phases of COVID-19 were provided by collaborators in the United States, Italy and Spain. Sample metadata almost always included a de-identified subject ID, COVID-19 status, age in years and sex. Deeply sampled blood TCRbeta repertoires from subjects exposed to, actively infected with, or recovered from COVID-19 were included in the dataset. The repertoires were released in a freely available public database meant as a resource for research on the immune response to SARS-CoV-2. Where HLA class I and class II types were available, the types were taken from metadata supplied by the sample provider, not from assay-based typing. The samples were drawn from two sources: the first 160 participants of the ongoing ImmuneRACE study, and some 1,300 subjects contributed by 6 global collaborators. The prospective study material was composed of cDNA or gDNA derived from T cells, B-cell-depleted T cells, or PBMCs.

The study at large found these results: How much clinical and demographic metadata was included differed by source and by participant, and the metadata was provided uncurated.

CDR1 and CDR2, per the germline V gene, are MDHEN and SYDVKM. At the junction V is shortened by 6 bases and J by 4 bases; bases outside the gene matches: 7. The CDR3 measures 14 amino acids from cysteine to phenylalanine. CDR3 DNA only is kept here, 42 bases in frame from base 1. Remarks on this clone: Its antigen remains unidentified. No qualities accompany the bases; no much larger clone lies one base away.

TCRbeta CDR3 regions were amplified from genomic DNA using the immunoSEQ Assay, a bias-controlled multiplex PCR. The authors' analysis ran thus. Nucleated cell counts per sample were estimated from amplification of reference gene primers within the assay. To quantify the absolute abundance of each unique TCRbeta CDR3 rearrangement, sequence reads were collapsed and filtered. Productive Simpson clonality was computed per sample as the square root of Simpson's diversity index over productive rearrangements. Entries here come from immuneACCESS through TCRdb and include only in-frame sequences with V and J called. Some clones fail to appear in such tables; in the studies checked, an unresolved V gene covers under half of the shortfall, and the cause of the remainder is unknown. Clonal size and the V and J genes are those of that table, whereas D and trimming came from the DNA. Counted in this sample were around 270,000 clones; about 80% of them appeared once. 15% to 19% of the sample goes to the ten largest clones.

In Seattle, one collaborating source enrolled patients while the infection was active and tracked those patients longitudinally over the course of disease. Whole blood was collected in K2EDTA tubes by collaborating institutions according to the institutions' own protocols. For TCRbeta analysis, collaborators shipped samples as frozen whole blood, isolated PBMCs, or DNA extracted from either of those sample types. This clonotype was sampled from a person aged 65 to 85 with COVID-19, enrolled during active disease. The rearranged segments are TRBV28 and TRBJ2-7, with TRBD2 matching 9 junction bases. The sequenced sample was peripheral blood. The CDR3 is CASRRGGAGYEQYF. The DNA sequence is as follows: TGTGCCAGCAGACGCGGGGGGGCGGGTTACGAGCAGTACTTC.